A selection of T cell receptor beta chains follows, all from one sample in a study of blood T cell repertoires in COVID-19. Measured with immunoSEQ multiplex PCR; TCRdb has only the in-frame clones, and not every one. The sample includes around 230,000 clones, about 88% of them seen just once. Input material: PBMCs or T cells enriched from blood (not recorded which). Receptors originate from a woman in her 30s who had recovered from COVID-19. CDR3s include the opening cysteine and the closing phenylalanine or tryptophan. Fields, in order: CDR3 DNA, CDR3 protein, clone size, J gene, V gene, D gene. D genes are given only for firm matches. Clone sizes are given selectively: once, few, many, or a class where the clone is expanded.

CDR3nt: TGTGCCAGCAGCCGTAGCGGGGGGCTGGTTGATGAGCAGTTCTTC
CDR3aa: CASSRSGGLVDEQFF
abundance: NA
j_gene: TRBJ2-1
v_gene: TRBV7-9
d_gene: TRBD2

CDR3nt: TGTGCCAGCACCTCCCCTAGCGGGGGAGTCACCGGGGAGCTGTTTTTT
CDR3aa: CASTSPSGGVTGELFF
abundance: NA
j_gene: TRBJ2-2
v_gene: TRBV5-4
d_gene: TRBD2

CDR3nt: TGTGCCAGTAGTATTGGTTTGCGAGATACGCAGTATTTT
CDR3aa: CASSIGLRDTQYF
abundance: few
j_gene: TRBJ2-3
v_gene: TRBV19
d_gene: NA

CDR3nt: TGTGCCAGCAGCCAAGGGACAGTCCTCTACGAGCAGTACTTC
CDR3aa: CASSQGTVLYEQYF
abundance: NA
j_gene: TRBJ2-7
v_gene: TRBV14
d_gene: NA

CDR3nt: TGCGCCAGCAGCTTGAATGTGGGGGGAAATTCACCCCTCCACTTT
CDR3aa: CASSLNVGGNSPLHF
abundance: NA
j_gene: TRBJ1-6
v_gene: TRBV5-1
d_gene: NA

CDR3nt: TGTGCCAGCAGCTTGCGTGTTAGCGGGGGGCAAGAGACCCAGTACTTC
CDR3aa: CASSLRVSGGQETQYF
abundance: NA
j_gene: TRBJ2-5
v_gene: TRBV5-5
d_gene: TRBD2

CDR3nt: TGTGCCAGCAAGGACAGGGGAATCGCAGATACGCAGTATTTT
CDR3aa: CASKDRGIADTQYF
abundance: NA
j_gene: TRBJ2-3
v_gene: TRBV2
d_gene: TRBD1

CDR3nt: TGTGCCAGCAGTGAGCCAGGGGGCGGCGGCTACACCTTC
CDR3aa: CASSEPGGGGYTF
abundance: NA
j_gene: TRBJ1-2
v_gene: TRBV6-4
d_gene: TRBD1

CDR3nt: TGTGCCAGTAGTATCGGGACAGGGGACGAGCAGTACTTC
CDR3aa: CASSIGTGDEQYF
abundance: NA
j_gene: TRBJ2-7
v_gene: TRBV19
d_gene: TRBD1

CDR3nt: TGTGCCAGCAGCTCCGGGAAGTGGGGTTTGGATGAAAAACTGTTTTTT
CDR3aa: CASSSGKWGLDEKLFF
abundance: NA
j_gene: TRBJ1-4
v_gene: TRBV7-6
d_gene: NA

CDR3nt: TGTGCCAGCAGCCTAAGGCTCGGGGGGGCCCAAGAGACCCAGTACTTC
CDR3aa: CASSLRLGGAQETQYF
abundance: NA
j_gene: TRBJ2-5
v_gene: TRBV3-1/TRBV3-2
d_gene: TRBD2

CDR3nt: TGTGCCAGCTCACCGGAACTAGCGGGGGCCTTCTCCTACAATGAGCAGTTCTTC
CDR3aa: CASSPELAGAFSYNEQFF
abundance: NA
j_gene: TRBJ2-1
v_gene: TRBV18
d_gene: TRBD2

CDR3nt: TGCGCCAGCAGCTTGCCCCGTAGTCAGGGGGCCTACAATGAGCAGTTCTTC
CDR3aa: CASSLPRSQGAYNEQFF
abundance: NA
j_gene: TRBJ2-1
v_gene: TRBV5-1
d_gene: TRBD1

CDR3nt: TGTGCCAGCAGTGAGAGGACACCAAGAAGGTATTTT
CDR3aa: CASSERTPRRYF
abundance: NA
j_gene: TRBJ2-3
v_gene: TRBV25-1
d_gene: NA

CDR3nt: TGTGCCAGCAGTACAGGACAGGGGAATTCACCCCTCCACTTT
CDR3aa: CASSTGQGNSPLHF
abundance: NA
j_gene: TRBJ1-6
v_gene: TRBV2
d_gene: TRBD1

CDR3nt: TGTGCCAGCAGTCGGACAGCGATGGGTCAGCCCCAGCATTTT
CDR3aa: CASSRTAMGQPQHF
abundance: once
j_gene: TRBJ1-5
v_gene: TRBV6-2/TRBV6-3
d_gene: NA

CDR3nt: TGTGCCAGCAGCCTAAGCGGGGTGGGTACAGATACGCAGTATTTT
CDR3aa: CASSLSGVGTDTQYF
abundance: NA
j_gene: TRBJ2-3
v_gene: TRBV3-1/TRBV3-2
d_gene: TRBD2

CDR3nt: TGTGCCAGCAGGCCGGGGGGCACAGATACGCAGTATTTT
CDR3aa: CASRPGGTDTQYF
abundance: once
j_gene: TRBJ2-3
v_gene: TRBV7-9
d_gene: NA

CDR3nt: TGTGCCAGCAGCGCGGCGGGGTTTTTCACAGATACGCAGTATTTT
CDR3aa: CASSAAGFFTDTQYF
abundance: NA
j_gene: TRBJ2-3
v_gene: TRBV9
d_gene: NA

CDR3nt: TGTGCCAGCACCCTCCGCCCGGACACCAATTATGGCTACACCTTC
CDR3aa: CASTLRPDTNYGYTF
abundance: NA
j_gene: TRBJ1-2
v_gene: TRBV5-5
d_gene: NA

CDR3nt: TGTGCCAGCAGCTTGGACACCTCTGGAAACACCATATATTTT
CDR3aa: CASSLDTSGNTIYF
abundance: NA
j_gene: TRBJ1-3
v_gene: TRBV5-8
d_gene: NA

CDR3nt: TGTGCCAGCAGCCCCAGACTCCTCACAGATACGCAGTATTTT
CDR3aa: CASSPRLLTDTQYF
abundance: NA
j_gene: TRBJ2-3
v_gene: TRBV5-4
d_gene: NA

CDR3nt: TGTGCCAGCAGCCAAGGAGAGGTGTGGCCCCCAAATTCACCCCTCCACTTT
CDR3aa: CASSQGEVWPPNSPLHF
abundance: NA
j_gene: TRBJ1-6
v_gene: TRBV3-1/TRBV3-2
d_gene: NA

CDR3nt: TGTGCCAGCTCACCCACCCTAGCGGGGGTAAACACAGATACGCAGTATTTT
CDR3aa: CASSPTLAGVNTDTQYF
abundance: NA
j_gene: TRBJ2-3
v_gene: TRBV18
d_gene: TRBD2

CDR3nt: TGTGCCAGTAAGCTTGGGACTAGTCCCACAGATACGCAGTATTTT
CDR3aa: CASKLGTSPTDTQYF
abundance: NA
j_gene: TRBJ2-3
v_gene: TRBV19
d_gene: TRBD2

CDR3nt: TGCGCCAGCAGGGGGGGTGGGGAGACCCAGTACTTC
CDR3aa: CASRGGGETQYF
abundance: NA
j_gene: TRBJ2-5
v_gene: TRBV4-1
d_gene: NA

CDR3nt: TGCGCCAGCAGCTTAACCCAGGGGAACGAGCAGTACTTC
CDR3aa: CASSLTQGNEQYF
abundance: NA
j_gene: TRBJ2-7
v_gene: TRBV4-1
d_gene: NA

CDR3nt: TGCGCCAGCAGCCTACGCGACAGGGGATCGTATGGCTACACCTTC
CDR3aa: CASSLRDRGSYGYTF
abundance: NA
j_gene: TRBJ1-2
v_gene: TRBV4-1
d_gene: TRBD1

CDR3nt: TGCGCCAGCAGCGAGCGGACAGGGCCTATCCAAGAGACCCAGTACTTC
CDR3aa: CASSERTGPIQETQYF
abundance: NA
j_gene: TRBJ2-5
v_gene: TRBV5-1
d_gene: TRBD1

CDR3nt: TGTGCCAGCAGTCGGGACAGCGGGAATTCACCCCTCCACTTT
CDR3aa: CASSRDSGNSPLHF
abundance: NA
j_gene: TRBJ1-6
v_gene: TRBV6-5
d_gene: TRBD1

CDR3nt: TGTGCCAGCAGCCCGGACAGGGGGAATCTTAGGCGCTACACCTTC
CDR3aa: CASSPDRGNLRRYTF
abundance: NA
j_gene: TRBJ1-2
v_gene: TRBV7-2
d_gene: TRBD1

CDR3nt: TGTGCCAGCAGTGATCTAGCGGGAGGCCAAGAGACCCAGTACTTC
CDR3aa: CASSDLAGGQETQYF
abundance: NA
j_gene: TRBJ2-5
v_gene: TRBV25-1
d_gene: TRBD2

CDR3nt: TGTGCCAGTAGTGCGTGGGCGGGGGGATTCACAGATACGCAGTATTTT
CDR3aa: CASSAWAGGFTDTQYF
abundance: NA
j_gene: TRBJ2-3
v_gene: TRBV19
d_gene: TRBD2

CDR3nt: TGTGCCATCAGCACAGGGGGTGACAAAAACATTCAGTACTTC
CDR3aa: CAISTGGDKNIQYF
abundance: NA
j_gene: TRBJ2-4
v_gene: TRBV10-3
d_gene: TRBD1

CDR3nt: TGTGCCAGCAGCCAAGTTTTCGGCACTGAAGCTTTCTTT
CDR3aa: CASSQVFGTEAFF
abundance: NA
j_gene: TRBJ1-1
v_gene: TRBV5-5
d_gene: NA

CDR3nt: TGTGCCAGCAGCTTAGGCGGTCCCCGGGAGGCTTTCTTT
CDR3aa: CASSLGGPREAFF
abundance: NA
j_gene: TRBJ1-1
v_gene: TRBV7-2
d_gene: NA

CDR3nt: TGTGCCAGCAGTGTTCCCTTGACAGGAGTGGAAAATCAGCCCCAGCATTTT
CDR3aa: CASSVPLTGVENQPQHF
abundance: NA
j_gene: TRBJ1-5
v_gene: TRBV6-1
d_gene: NA

CDR3nt: TGTGCCAGCAGTCGCCGGACAGGCTCCTACGAGCAGTACTTC
CDR3aa: CASSRRTGSYEQYF
abundance: NA
j_gene: TRBJ2-7
v_gene: TRBV11-1
d_gene: TRBD1

CDR3nt: TGTGCCAGCAGCCAAGCGGGACTAGCGGGGGGGTTATACGAGCAGTACTTC
CDR3aa: CASSQAGLAGGLYEQYF
abundance: NA
j_gene: TRBJ2-7
v_gene: TRBV4-2
d_gene: TRBD2

CDR3nt: TGTGCCTGGAACTCCCGGGACAGGGGACAAGGCTATGGCTACACCTTC
CDR3aa: CAWNSRDRGQGYGYTF
abundance: NA
j_gene: TRBJ1-2
v_gene: TRBV30
d_gene: TRBD1

CDR3nt: TGTGCCAGCAGCTTAGAAGGGTCGGGGTTCTATGGCTACACCTTC
CDR3aa: CASSLEGSGFYGYTF
abundance: NA
j_gene: TRBJ1-2
v_gene: TRBV11-2
d_gene: NA

CDR3nt: TGCGCCAGCAGCTTGGCGGGGGGGCAAGAGACCCAGTACTTC
CDR3aa: CASSLAGGQETQYF
abundance: NA
j_gene: TRBJ2-5
v_gene: TRBV5-1
d_gene: TRBD2

CDR3nt: TGTGCCAGCAGTTTGGTAACGGGTCAAGAGACCCAGTACTTC
CDR3aa: CASSLVTGQETQYF
abundance: NA
j_gene: TRBJ2-5
v_gene: TRBV28
d_gene: NA

CDR3nt: TGTGCCAGCAGCTTGAAGGGGTCGAACACTGAAGCTTTCTTT
CDR3aa: CASSLKGSNTEAFF
abundance: NA
j_gene: TRBJ1-1
v_gene: TRBV5-5
d_gene: NA

CDR3nt: TGTGCCAGTAGTAGGAACAGGGGAACTGAAGCTTTCTTT
CDR3aa: CASSRNRGTEAFF
abundance: many
j_gene: TRBJ1-1
v_gene: TRBV19
d_gene: TRBD1

CDR3nt: TGTGCCAGCAGCCCCGGGACTGCTGGGGCCAACGTCCTGACTTTC
CDR3aa: CASSPGTAGANVLTF
abundance: once
j_gene: TRBJ2-6
v_gene: TRBV7-2
d_gene: NA

CDR3nt: TGTGCCATCAGTCAAATGACAGGGGGCTCGACTGGCTATGGCTACACCTTC
CDR3aa: CAISQMTGGSTGYGYTF
abundance: NA
j_gene: TRBJ1-2
v_gene: TRBV10-3
d_gene: TRBD1

CDR3nt: TGTGCCAGCAGCCGTGGACAGAGAACTGAAGCTTTCTTT
CDR3aa: CASSRGQRTEAFF
abundance: few
j_gene: TRBJ1-1
v_gene: TRBV9
d_gene: NA

CDR3nt: TGCGCCAGCAGTGGGCATGTCAGTTCCTACGAGCAGTACTTC
CDR3aa: CASSGHVSSYEQYF
abundance: NA
j_gene: TRBJ2-7
v_gene: TRBV10-2
d_gene: NA